This paragraph covers one T cell receptor beta chain sequence. What it binds is not known. This CDR3 comprises 18 residues. With 0 bases clipped from V and 7 bases from J, the junction kept 13 bases outside the gene matches. Germline CDR1 and CDR2: SGHRS and YFSETQ. The repertoire was sequenced with immunoSEQ multiplex PCR; TCRdb's copy has only in-frame clones and lacks some. Here the sample spans roughly 23,000 clones, approximately 68% being singletons. The sample comes from a study of CD4 T cells in relation to SARS-CoV-2 and coronaviruses. General study results and limits: About 65% of donors had memory CD4+ clonotypes crossrecognizing SARS-CoV-2 and common cold coronavirus spike.

Unexposed donor CD4+ T cells date from 2011-2018, before the COVID-19 pandemic. Isolation of CD4+ T cells took place after less than 11 days in culture. Cells permitting, SARS-CoV-2 S/N and four cold-coronavirus spikes were tested on unexposed-donor CD4+ T cells. What was sequenced was CD4+ T cells from PBMCs, cultured in vitro. V usage is TRBV5-1 and J usage is TRBJ1-3, with TRBD1 matching 10 bases. The sequence came from a human donor in good health. For the CDR3, the DNA is TGCGCCAGCAGCTTGGGTTCGTACGACAGGGGGCCGGGGAACACCATATATTTT. Translated, it gives CASSLGSYDRGPGNTIYF.